This is a list of T cell receptor beta chains from one sample in a study of beta chain features in type 1 diabetes. Sequencing used immunoSEQ multiplex PCR; TCRdb keeps in-frame clones, though not all of them. The sample shows about 640,000 clones, around 12% of them seen only once. The source material was naive CD4+ T cells from blood. Receptors originate from a man aged 25-45 years with type 1 diabetes. Each CDR3 is given with its conserved first and last residue. Each record gives: D gene, V gene, J gene, clone size, CDR3 protein, CDR3 DNA. The D gene is left open where the match is weak. Clone size, where shown, is once, few, many, or a class for clones that have expanded.

d_gene: NA
v_gene: TRBV25-1
j_gene: TRBJ2-1
abundance: few
CDR3aa: CASSADSSQQFF
CDR3nt: TGTGCCAGCAGTGCGGACAGCAGCCAGCAGTTCTTC

d_gene: TRBD2
v_gene: TRBV6-6
j_gene: TRBJ2-3
abundance: few
CDR3aa: CASTLRASGTDTQYF
CDR3nt: TGTGCCAGCACTCTGCGGGCTAGCGGAACAGATACGCAGTATTTT

d_gene: TRBD2
v_gene: TRBV13
j_gene: TRBJ2-1
abundance: few
CDR3aa: CASSPRMWTSGGTSSYNEQFF
CDR3nt: TGTGCCAGCAGCCCCCGTATGTGGACTAGCGGGGGGACGAGCTCCTACAATGAGCAGTTCTTC

d_gene: TRBD2
v_gene: TRBV7-9
j_gene: TRBJ2-5
abundance: few
CDR3aa: CASSSPSGGSQETQYF
CDR3nt: TGTGCCAGCAGCTCCCCTAGCGGGGGGTCCCAAGAGACCCAGTACTTC

d_gene: TRBD2
v_gene: TRBV7-2
j_gene: TRBJ2-1
abundance: NA
CDR3aa: CASARGGDGEQFF
CDR3nt: TGTGCCAGCGCCCGGGGGGGAGACGGTGAGCAGTTCTTC

d_gene: TRBD1
v_gene: TRBV9
j_gene: TRBJ1-4
abundance: few
CDR3aa: CASSSPGGEGDKQNEKLFF
CDR3nt: TGTGCCAGCAGCTCCCCAGGGGGAGAGGGGGATAAACAGAATGAAAAACTGTTTTTT

d_gene: NA
v_gene: TRBV5-1
j_gene: TRBJ2-6
abundance: NA
CDR3aa: CASLLGPGGANVLTF
CDR3nt: TGCGCCAGCCTCCTGGGCCCGGGCGGGGCCAACGTCCTGACTTTC

d_gene: NA
v_gene: TRBV18
j_gene: TRBJ1-1
abundance: few
CDR3aa: CASSPAVTEAFF
CDR3nt: TGTGCCAGCTCACCAGCCGTTACCGAAGCTTTCTTT

d_gene: NA
v_gene: TRBV6-5
j_gene: TRBJ1-5
abundance: few
CDR3aa: CASSFRTGSSGQPQHF
CDR3nt: TGTGCCAGCAGTTTCCGAACAGGGAGTTCGGGTCAGCCCCAGCATTTT

d_gene: NA
v_gene: TRBV11-1
j_gene: TRBJ1-1
abundance: few
CDR3aa: CASSLALSRDTEAFF
CDR3nt: TGTGCCAGCAGCTTAGCGCTATCCAGGGACACTGAAGCTTTCTTT

d_gene: NA
v_gene: TRBV18
j_gene: TRBJ1-1
abundance: few
CDR3aa: CASSPRGGNTEAFF
CDR3nt: TGTGCCAGCTCACCACGAGGCGGGAACACTGAAGCTTTCTTT

d_gene: NA
v_gene: TRBV7-9
j_gene: TRBJ2-7
abundance: few
CDR3aa: CASSLTPSYEQYF
CDR3nt: TGTGCCAGCAGCTTAACACCCTCCTACGAGCAGTACTTC

d_gene: NA
v_gene: TRBV28
j_gene: TRBJ2-7
abundance: NA
CDR3aa: CAHGGDYEQYF
CDR3nt: TGTGCCCATGGAGGTGACTACGAGCAGTACTTC

d_gene: NA
v_gene: TRBV20-1
j_gene: TRBJ2-1
abundance: NA
CDR3aa: CSATGLSEQFF
CDR3nt: TGCAGTGCTACAGGTTTGAGTGAGCAGTTCTTC

d_gene: NA
v_gene: TRBV7-9
j_gene: TRBJ2-5
abundance: few
CDR3aa: CASSFLVGRQETQYF
CDR3nt: TGTGCCAGCAGCTTTTTAGTAGGCAGACAAGAGACCCAGTACTTC

d_gene: NA
v_gene: TRBV2
j_gene: TRBJ2-2
abundance: NA
CDR3aa: CASSEITAGFTGELFF
CDR3nt: TGTGCCAGCAGTGAGATCACGGCGGGCTTCACCGGGGAGCTGTTTTTT

d_gene: NA
v_gene: TRBV19
j_gene: TRBJ2-5
abundance: NA
CDR3aa: CASSIDRAEETQYF
CDR3nt: TGTGCCAGTAGTATAGATCGTGCAGAAGAGACCCAGTACTTC

d_gene: TRBD1
v_gene: TRBV28
j_gene: TRBJ2-3
abundance: NA
CDR3aa: CASSLYPGQGLRDTQYF
CDR3nt: TGTGCCAGCAGTTTATACCCGGGACAGGGGCTCAGAGATACGCAGTATTTT

d_gene: NA
v_gene: TRBV7-2
j_gene: TRBJ2-5
abundance: few
CDR3aa: CASSPGDSHQETQYF
CDR3nt: TGTGCCAGCAGCCCGGGGGACAGCCACCAAGAGACCCAGTACTTC

d_gene: NA
v_gene: TRBV14
j_gene: TRBJ2-7
abundance: NA
CDR3aa: CASSKEYEQYF
CDR3nt: TGTGCCAGCAGCAAAGAGTACGAGCAGTACTTC

d_gene: NA
v_gene: TRBV11-2
j_gene: TRBJ2-5
abundance: NA
CDR3aa: CASGQETQYF
CDR3nt: TGTGCCAGCGGCCAAGAGACCCAGTACTTC

d_gene: NA
v_gene: TRBV9
j_gene: TRBJ2-2
abundance: NA
CDR3aa: CASSVAGHLGTGELFF
CDR3nt: TGTGCCAGCAGCGTAGCGGGACACCTCGGCACCGGGGAGCTGTTTTTT

d_gene: NA
v_gene: TRBV7-2
j_gene: TRBJ2-6
abundance: few
CDR3aa: CASSLYWAPPSGANVLTF
CDR3nt: TGTGCCAGCAGCTTATATTGGGCACCTCCATCTGGGGCCAACGTCCTGACTTTC

d_gene: NA
v_gene: TRBV28
j_gene: TRBJ2-2
abundance: few
CDR3aa: CASRVQGRNTGELFF
CDR3nt: TGTGCCAGCAGGGTACAGGGCCGGAACACCGGGGAGCTGTTTTTT

d_gene: NA
v_gene: TRBV6-6
j_gene: TRBJ2-3
abundance: few
CDR3aa: CASSYYPSDSTDTQYF
CDR3nt: TGTGCCAGCAGTTACTATCCTAGCGATAGCACAGATACGCAGTATTTT

d_gene: NA
v_gene: TRBV4-3
j_gene: TRBJ2-3
abundance: few
CDR3aa: CASGSDGTDTQYF
CDR3nt: TGCGCCAGCGGGAGTGATGGCACAGATACGCAGTATTTT

d_gene: NA
v_gene: TRBV14
j_gene: TRBJ1-2
abundance: few
CDR3aa: CASSRLGQSLYLGYTF
CDR3nt: TGTGCCAGCAGCCGCTTGGGGCAGTCCCTTTATCTTGGCTACACCTTC

d_gene: NA
v_gene: TRBV19
j_gene: TRBJ1-2
abundance: NA
CDR3aa: CASRDLGRNYGYTF
CDR3nt: TGTGCCAGTAGAGATCTCGGACGGAACTATGGCTACACCTTC

d_gene: NA
v_gene: TRBV4-1
j_gene: TRBJ1-2
abundance: few
CDR3aa: CASSQDWAGDYGYTF
CDR3nt: TGCGCCAGCAGCCAAGATTGGGCCGGGGACTATGGCTACACCTTC

d_gene: NA
v_gene: TRBV7-9
j_gene: TRBJ2-4
abundance: few
CDR3aa: CASSFSTGGGVYIQYF
CDR3nt: TGTGCCAGCAGCTTCTCGACAGGCGGAGGGGTATACATTCAGTACTTC

d_gene: NA
v_gene: TRBV4-3
j_gene: TRBJ1-2
abundance: once
CDR3aa: CASSQGGTGDYGYTF
CDR3nt: TGCGCCAGCAGCCAAGGAGGTACGGGAGACTATGGCTACACCTTC

d_gene: TRBD1
v_gene: TRBV29-1
j_gene: TRBJ2-2
abundance: NA
CDR3aa: CSAPGGINTGELFF
CDR3nt: TGCAGCGCCCCAGGGGGCATCAACACCGGGGAGCTGTTTTTT

d_gene: NA
v_gene: TRBV4-3
j_gene: TRBJ2-3
abundance: few
CDR3aa: CASSQGADTQYF
CDR3nt: TGCGCCAGCAGCCAAGGAGCAGATACGCAGTATTTT

d_gene: TRBD1
v_gene: TRBV13
j_gene: TRBJ1-2
abundance: few
CDR3aa: CASAGTGGLRYGYTF
CDR3nt: TGTGCCTCCGCTGGTACAGGGGGCCTTAGGTATGGCTACACCTTC

d_gene: TRBD2
v_gene: TRBV11-2
j_gene: TRBJ2-5
abundance: few
CDR3aa: CASSLALAEGKTQYF
CDR3nt: TGTGCCAGCAGCTTAGCACTAGCGGAGGGGAAGACCCAGTACTTC

d_gene: NA
v_gene: TRBV25-1
j_gene: TRBJ2-7
abundance: few
CDR3aa: CASSEYRQGYEQYF
CDR3nt: TGTGCCAGCAGTGAATATCGGCAGGGCTACGAGCAGTACTTC

d_gene: NA
v_gene: TRBV7-9
j_gene: TRBJ2-6
abundance: few
CDR3aa: CASRSGILSGANVLTF
CDR3nt: TGTGCCAGCAGGTCTGGGATCCTCTCTGGGGCCAACGTCCTGACTTTC

d_gene: NA
v_gene: TRBV7-8
j_gene: TRBJ2-7
abundance: NA
CDR3aa: CASSLVFDSDYEQYF
CDR3nt: TGTGCCAGCAGCTTAGTATTTGACAGCGACTACGAGCAGTACTTC

d_gene: NA
v_gene: TRBV30
j_gene: TRBJ1-2
abundance: NA
CDR3aa: CAWSDGQTNYGYTF
CDR3nt: TGTGCCTGGAGCGACGGACAGACTAACTATGGCTACACCTTC

d_gene: NA
v_gene: TRBV4-2
j_gene: TRBJ2-7
abundance: NA
CDR3aa: CASSPTGSYEQYF
CDR3nt: TGTGCCAGCAGCCCGACTGGCAGCTACGAGCAGTACTTC

d_gene: TRBD1
v_gene: TRBV10-3
j_gene: TRBJ2-3
abundance: NA
CDR3aa: CATRGGQGPPDTQYF
CDR3nt: TGTGCCACCAGGGGGGGACAGGGGCCACCAGATACGCAGTATTTT

d_gene: NA
v_gene: TRBV19
j_gene: TRBJ2-6
abundance: few
CDR3aa: CASRDRDKIISGANVLTF
CDR3nt: TGTGCCAGTAGGGACCGGGACAAGATTATCTCTGGGGCCAACGTCCTGACTTTC

d_gene: NA
v_gene: TRBV28
j_gene: TRBJ1-2
abundance: NA
CDR3aa: CASSLPGTRSYGYTF
CDR3nt: TGTGCCAGCAGTTTACCTGGGACACGGTCCTATGGCTACACCTTC

d_gene: NA
v_gene: TRBV13
j_gene: TRBJ2-3
abundance: few
CDR3aa: CASSLYGTDTQYF
CDR3nt: TGTGCCAGCAGCTTATACGGCACAGATACGCAGTATTTT

d_gene: NA
v_gene: TRBV30
j_gene: TRBJ2-6
abundance: NA
CDR3aa: CAWSVGITSGANVLTF
CDR3nt: TGTGCCTGGAGTGTAGGCATTACATCTGGGGCCAACGTCCTGACTTTC

d_gene: TRBD2
v_gene: TRBV29-1
j_gene: TRBJ2-1
abundance: NA
CDR3aa: CSVERSGAYNEQFF
CDR3nt: TGCAGCGTTGAGCGTAGCGGGGCCTACAATGAGCAGTTCTTC

d_gene: NA
v_gene: TRBV27
j_gene: TRBJ1-4
abundance: NA
CDR3aa: CASRGRVNEKLFF
CDR3nt: TGTGCCAGCAGGGGGCGGGTTAATGAAAAACTGTTTTTT